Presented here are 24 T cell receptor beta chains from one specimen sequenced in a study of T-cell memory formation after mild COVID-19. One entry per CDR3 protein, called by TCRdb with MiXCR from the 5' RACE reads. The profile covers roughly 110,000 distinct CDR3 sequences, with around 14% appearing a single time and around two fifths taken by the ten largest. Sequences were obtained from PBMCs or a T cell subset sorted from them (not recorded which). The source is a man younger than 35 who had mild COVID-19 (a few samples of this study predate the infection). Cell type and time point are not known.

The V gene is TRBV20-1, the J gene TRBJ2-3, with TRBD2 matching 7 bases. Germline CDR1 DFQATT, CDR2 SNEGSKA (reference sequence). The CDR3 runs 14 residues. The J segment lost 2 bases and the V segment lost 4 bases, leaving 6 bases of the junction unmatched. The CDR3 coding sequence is TGCAGTGCTAATACGGGGGGTAACACAGATACGCAGTATTTT. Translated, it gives CSANTGGNTDTQYF.

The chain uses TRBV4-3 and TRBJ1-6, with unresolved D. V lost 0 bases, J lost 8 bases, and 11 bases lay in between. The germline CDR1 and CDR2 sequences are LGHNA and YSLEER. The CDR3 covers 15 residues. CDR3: CASSQDSTYYSPLHF. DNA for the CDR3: TGCGCCAGCAGCCAAGATAGTACGTACTATTCACCCCTCCACTTT.

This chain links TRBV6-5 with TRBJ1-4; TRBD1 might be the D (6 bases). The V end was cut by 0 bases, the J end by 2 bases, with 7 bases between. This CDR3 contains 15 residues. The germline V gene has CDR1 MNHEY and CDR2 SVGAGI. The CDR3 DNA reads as TGTGCCAGCAGTTACTCAGGGGGTACTAATGAAAAACTGTTTTTT. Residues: CASSYSGGTNEKLFF.

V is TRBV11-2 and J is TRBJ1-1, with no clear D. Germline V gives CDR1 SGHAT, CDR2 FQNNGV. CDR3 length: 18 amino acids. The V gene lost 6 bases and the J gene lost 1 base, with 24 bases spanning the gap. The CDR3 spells CASRPRLNGLRGNTEAFF. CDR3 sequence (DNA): TGTGCCAGCAGGCCTCGGCTGAATGGGCTTCGGGGGAACACTGAAGCTTTCTTT.

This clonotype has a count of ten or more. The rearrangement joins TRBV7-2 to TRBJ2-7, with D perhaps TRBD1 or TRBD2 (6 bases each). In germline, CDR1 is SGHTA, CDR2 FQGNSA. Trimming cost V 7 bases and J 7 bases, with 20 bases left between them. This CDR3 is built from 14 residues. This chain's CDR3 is CASTGGDTMKEQYF. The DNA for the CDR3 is TGTGCCAGCACCGGAGGGGACACCATGAAAGAGCAGTACTTC.

CDR3 sequence reads: CASASGGRAYEQYF. CDR3 in DNA: TGTGCCAGCGCTAGCGGGGGGAGGGCCTACGAGCAGTACTTC. This chain links TRBV27 with TRBJ2-7; 11 bases line up with TRBD2. The CDR3 consists of 14 residues. Losses at the gene ends were 8 bases for V and 2 bases for J; bases not matched to a gene: 5. Looked up from germline, CDR1 is MNHEY and CDR2 is SMNVEV (reference sequence).

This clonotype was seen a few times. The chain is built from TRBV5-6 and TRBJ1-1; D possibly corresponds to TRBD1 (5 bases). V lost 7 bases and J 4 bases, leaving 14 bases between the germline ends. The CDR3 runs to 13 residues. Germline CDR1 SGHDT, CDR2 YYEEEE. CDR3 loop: CASRDSLSTEAFF. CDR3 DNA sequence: TGTGCCAGCCGTGACAGCTTGTCCACTGAAGCTTTCTTT. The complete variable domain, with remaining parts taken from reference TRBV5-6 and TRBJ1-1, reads DAGVTQSPTHLIKTRGQQVTLRCSPKSGHDTVSWYQQALGQGPQFIFQYYEEEERQRGNFPDRFSGHQFPNYSSELNVNALLLGDSALYLCASRDSLSTEAFFGQGTRLTVV.

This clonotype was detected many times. The CDR3 region is CSADTGTGIMNSPLHF. As DNA, the CDR3 is TGCAGTGCGGATACGGGGACGGGTATTATGAATTCACCCCTCCACTTT. The V and J genes are TRBV20-1 and TRBJ1-6; D might be TRBD1 (5 bases). The germline V and J ends were trimmed by 6 bases and 7 bases, with 22 bases remaining between them. There are 16 residues in the CDR3. CDR1 DFQATT and CDR2 SNEGSKA come from the germline V gene (reference sequence).

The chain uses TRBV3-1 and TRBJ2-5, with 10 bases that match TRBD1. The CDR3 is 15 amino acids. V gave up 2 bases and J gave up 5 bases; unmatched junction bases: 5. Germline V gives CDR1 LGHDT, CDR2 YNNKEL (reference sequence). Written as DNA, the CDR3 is TGTGCCAGCAGCCAACCCGGGACAGGGGTCGAGACCCAGTACTTC. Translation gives CASSQPGTGVETQYF.

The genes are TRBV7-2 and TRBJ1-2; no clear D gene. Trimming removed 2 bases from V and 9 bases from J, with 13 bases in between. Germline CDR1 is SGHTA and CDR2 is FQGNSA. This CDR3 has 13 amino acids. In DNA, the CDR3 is TGTGCCAGCAGCTTATATGATTACATTAGCTACACCTTC. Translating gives CASSLYDYISYTF. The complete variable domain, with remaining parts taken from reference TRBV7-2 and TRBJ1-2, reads GAGVSQSPSNKVTEKGKDVELRCDPISGHTALYWYRQSLGQGLEFLIYFQGNSAPDKSGLPSDRFSAERTGGSVSTLTIQRTQQEDSAVYLCASSLYDYISYTFGSGTRLTVV.

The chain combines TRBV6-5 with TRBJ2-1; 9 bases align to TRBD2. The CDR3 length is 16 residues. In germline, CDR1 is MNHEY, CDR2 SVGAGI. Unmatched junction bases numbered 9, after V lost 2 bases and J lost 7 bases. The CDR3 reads CASSYGTSSPSNEQFF. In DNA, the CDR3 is TGTGCCAGCAGTTACGGGACTAGCTCCCCCTCAAATGAGCAGTTCTTC.

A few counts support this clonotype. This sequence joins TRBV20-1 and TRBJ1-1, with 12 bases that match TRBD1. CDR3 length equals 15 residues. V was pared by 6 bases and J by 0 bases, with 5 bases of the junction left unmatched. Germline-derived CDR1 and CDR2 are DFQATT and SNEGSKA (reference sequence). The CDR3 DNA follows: TGCAGTGCGGGACAGGGGGCCCCCATGAACACTGAAGCTTTCTTT. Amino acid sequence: CSAGQGAPMNTEAFF.

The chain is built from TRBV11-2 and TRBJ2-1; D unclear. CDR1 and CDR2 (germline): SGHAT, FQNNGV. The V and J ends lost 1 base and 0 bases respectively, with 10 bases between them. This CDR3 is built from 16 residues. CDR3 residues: CASSLGSWSSYNEQFF. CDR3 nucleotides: TGTGCCAGCAGCTTAGGGAGCTGGAGCTCCTACAATGAGCAGTTCTTC. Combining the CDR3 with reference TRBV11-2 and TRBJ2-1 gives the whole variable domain EAGVAQSPRYKIIEKRQSVAFWCNPISGHATLYWYQQILGQGPKLLIQFQNNGVVDDSQLPKDRFSAERLKGVDSTLKIQPAKLEDSAVYLCASSLGSWSSYNEQFFGPGTRLTVL.

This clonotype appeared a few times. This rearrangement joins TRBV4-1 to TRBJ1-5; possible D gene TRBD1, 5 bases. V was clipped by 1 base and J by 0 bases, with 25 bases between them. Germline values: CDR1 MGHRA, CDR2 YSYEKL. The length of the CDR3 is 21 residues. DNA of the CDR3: TGCGCCAGCAGCCAAGGGGCCGGGACTACCCCCATGGTCTATAGCAATCAGCCCCAGCATTTT. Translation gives CASSQGAGTTPMVYSNQPQHF.

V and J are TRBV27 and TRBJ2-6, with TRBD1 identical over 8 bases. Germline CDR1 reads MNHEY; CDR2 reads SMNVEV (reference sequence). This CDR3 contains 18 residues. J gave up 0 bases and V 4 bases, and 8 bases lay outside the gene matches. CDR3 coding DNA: TGTGCCAGCAGTTGGGACAGGCCTGAGAGCTCTGGGGCCAACGTCCTGACTTTC. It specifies CASSWDRPESSGANVLTF.

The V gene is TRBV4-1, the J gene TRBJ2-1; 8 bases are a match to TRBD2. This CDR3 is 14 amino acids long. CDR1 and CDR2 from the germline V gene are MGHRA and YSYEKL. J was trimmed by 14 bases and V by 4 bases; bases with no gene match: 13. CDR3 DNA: TGCGCCAGCAGCCCTCTCGGGGGGGGCCAGCAGGAGTTCTTC. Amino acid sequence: CASSPLGGGQQEFF.

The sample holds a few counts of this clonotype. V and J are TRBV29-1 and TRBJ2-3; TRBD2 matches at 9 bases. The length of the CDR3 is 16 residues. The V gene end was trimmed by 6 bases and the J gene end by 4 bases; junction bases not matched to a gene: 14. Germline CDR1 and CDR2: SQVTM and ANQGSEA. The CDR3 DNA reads TGCAGCGTCGGCGGGCCTAGCGGGGTTCGGGCAGATACGCAGTATTTT. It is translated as CSVGGPSGVRADTQYF.

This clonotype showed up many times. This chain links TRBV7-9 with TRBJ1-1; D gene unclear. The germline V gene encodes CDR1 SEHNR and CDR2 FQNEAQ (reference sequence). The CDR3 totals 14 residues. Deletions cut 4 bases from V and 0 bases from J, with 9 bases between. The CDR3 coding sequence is TGTGCCAGCAGCTCCCTATCAATGAACACTGAAGCTTTCTTT. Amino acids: CASSSLSMNTEAFF.

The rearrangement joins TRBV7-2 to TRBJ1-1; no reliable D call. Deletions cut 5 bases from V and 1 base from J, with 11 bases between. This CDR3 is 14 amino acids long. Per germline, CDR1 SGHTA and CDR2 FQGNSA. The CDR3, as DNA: TGTGCCAGCAGCCAGAAAATCGGGAACACTGAAGCTTTCTTT. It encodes CASSQKIGNTEAFF.

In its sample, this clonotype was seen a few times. CDR3 in DNA: TGCAGTGCTAGTTACGGGTCGAAGGGTGGCTACACCTTC. It is translated as CSASYGSKGGYTF. V is TRBV20-1 and J is TRBJ1-2; D is unresolved. The germline V and J ends were trimmed by 3 bases and 7 bases, with 15 bases remaining between them. This CDR3 contains 13 residues. In germline, CDR1 is DFQATT, CDR2 SNEGSKA (reference sequence).

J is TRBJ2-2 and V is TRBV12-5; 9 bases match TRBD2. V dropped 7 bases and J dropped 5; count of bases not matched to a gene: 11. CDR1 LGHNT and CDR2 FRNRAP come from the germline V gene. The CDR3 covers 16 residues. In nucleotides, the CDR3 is TGTGCTAGTGTCCACGCGGGAGGGGGTAATACCGGGGAGCTGTTTTTT. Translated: CASVHAGGGNTGELFF.

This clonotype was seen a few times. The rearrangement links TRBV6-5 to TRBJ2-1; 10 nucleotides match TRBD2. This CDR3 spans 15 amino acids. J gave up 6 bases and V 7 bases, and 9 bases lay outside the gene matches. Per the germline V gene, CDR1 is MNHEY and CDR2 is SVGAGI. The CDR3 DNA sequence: TGTGCCAGCACTTCGGGGCTAGCGGGGGCCAATGAGCAGTTCTTC. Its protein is CASTSGLAGANEQFF.

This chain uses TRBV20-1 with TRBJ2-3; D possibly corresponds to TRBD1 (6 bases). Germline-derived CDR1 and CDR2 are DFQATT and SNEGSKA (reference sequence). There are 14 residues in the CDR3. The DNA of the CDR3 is TGCACCCCGGCTCGTTCAGGTGGGACAAATACGCAGTATTTT. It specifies CTPARSGGTNTQYF.

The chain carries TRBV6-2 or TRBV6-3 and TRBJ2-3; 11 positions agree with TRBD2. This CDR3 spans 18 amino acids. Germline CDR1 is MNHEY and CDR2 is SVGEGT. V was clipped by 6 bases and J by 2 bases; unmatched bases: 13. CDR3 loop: CASRGPSGGPYYTDTQYF. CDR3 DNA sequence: TGTGCCAGCAGAGGACCTAGCGGGGGGCCTTACTACACAGATACGCAGTATTTT.